Reported below is one T cell receptor (beta chain). The method was immunoSEQ multiplex PCR; TCRdb's version includes in-frame clones alone and lacks a portion of them. The table has 200,000 to 250,000 clones, about 95% seen once; the top ten hold about 1.4%. The sample belongs to a study of control samples from healthy donors and cancer patients. The CDR3 spans 14 residues. Germline loops: CDR1 KGHDR, CDR2 SFDVKD. The ends were cut back, 1 base at V and 6 bases at J, with 9 bases in the middle. This receptor was taken from a man in his fifties in good health. The chain employs TRBV24-1 and TRBJ1-5; the D is unclear. The material sequenced was blood. CDR3 in amino acids: CATSDFTDSQPQHF. The CDR3 DNA sequence: TGTGCCACCAGTGATTTTACAGATAGTCAGCCCCAGCATTTT.